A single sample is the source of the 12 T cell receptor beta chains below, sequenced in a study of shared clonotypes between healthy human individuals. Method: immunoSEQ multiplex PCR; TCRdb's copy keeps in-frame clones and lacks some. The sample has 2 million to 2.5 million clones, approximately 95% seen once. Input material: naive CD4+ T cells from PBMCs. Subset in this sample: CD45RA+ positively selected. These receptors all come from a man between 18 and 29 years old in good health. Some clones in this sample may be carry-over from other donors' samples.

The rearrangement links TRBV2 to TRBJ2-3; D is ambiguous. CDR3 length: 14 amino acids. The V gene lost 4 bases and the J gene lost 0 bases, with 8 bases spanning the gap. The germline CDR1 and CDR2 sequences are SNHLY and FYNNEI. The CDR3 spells CASSGGSSTDTQYF. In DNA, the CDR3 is TGTGCCAGCAGTGGGGGTTCCAGCACAGATACGCAGTATTTT.

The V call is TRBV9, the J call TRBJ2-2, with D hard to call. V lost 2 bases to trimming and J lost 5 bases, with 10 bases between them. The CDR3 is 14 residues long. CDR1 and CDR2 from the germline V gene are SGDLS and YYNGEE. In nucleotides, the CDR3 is TGTGCCAGCAGCGTGGCCCGAACGACCGGGGAGCTGTTTTTT. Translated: CASSVARTTGELFF.

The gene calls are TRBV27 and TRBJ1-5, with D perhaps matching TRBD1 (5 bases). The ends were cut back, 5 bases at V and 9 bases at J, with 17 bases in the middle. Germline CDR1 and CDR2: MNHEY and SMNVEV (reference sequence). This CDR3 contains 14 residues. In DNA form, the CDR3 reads TGTGCCAGCAGTGCCGACAGCGCCTTAGGGCCCCAGCATTTT. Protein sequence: CASSADSALGPQHF.

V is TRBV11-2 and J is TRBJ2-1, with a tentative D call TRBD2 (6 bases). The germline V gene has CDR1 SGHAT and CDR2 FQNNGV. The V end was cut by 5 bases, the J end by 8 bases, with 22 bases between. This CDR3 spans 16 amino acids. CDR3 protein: CASSPSRSLARHEQFF. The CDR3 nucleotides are TGTGCCAGCAGCCCTAGTCGGTCGCTAGCGAGACATGAGCAGTTCTTC.

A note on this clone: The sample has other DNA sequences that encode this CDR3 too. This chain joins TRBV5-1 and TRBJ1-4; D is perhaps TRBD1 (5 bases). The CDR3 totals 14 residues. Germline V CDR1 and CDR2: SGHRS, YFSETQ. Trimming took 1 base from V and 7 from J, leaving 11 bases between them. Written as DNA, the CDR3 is TGCGCCAGCAGCTTGTGGCAGGGAGGTGAAAAACTGTTTTTT. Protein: CASSLWQGGEKLFF. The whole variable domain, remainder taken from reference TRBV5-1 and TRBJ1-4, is KAGVTQTPRYLIKTRGQQVTLSCSPISGHRSVSWYQQTPGQGLQFLFEYFSETQRNKGNFPGRFSGRQFSNSRSEMNVSTLELGDSALYLCASSLWQGGEKLFFGSGTQLSVL.

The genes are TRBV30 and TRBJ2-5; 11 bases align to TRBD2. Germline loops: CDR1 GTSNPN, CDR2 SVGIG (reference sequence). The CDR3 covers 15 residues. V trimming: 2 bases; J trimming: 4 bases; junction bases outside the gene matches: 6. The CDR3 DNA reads TGTGCCTGGAGTCGTCCTACTAGCGGGGGAGAGACCCAGTACTTC. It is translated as CAWSRPTSGGETQYF.

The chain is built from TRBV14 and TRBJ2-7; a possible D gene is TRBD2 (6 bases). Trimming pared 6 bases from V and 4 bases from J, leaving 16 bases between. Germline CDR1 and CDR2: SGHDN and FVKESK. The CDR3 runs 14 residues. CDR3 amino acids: CASRPGTLQYEQYF. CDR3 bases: TGTGCCAGCAGGCCCGGGACTTTACAGTACGAGCAGTACTTC. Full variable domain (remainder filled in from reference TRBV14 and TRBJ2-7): EAGVTQFPSHSVIEKGQTVTLRCDPISGHDNLYWYRRVMGKEIKFLLHFVKESKQDESGMPNNRFLAERTGGTYSTLKVQPAELEDSGVYFCASRPGTLQYEQYFGPGTRLTVT.

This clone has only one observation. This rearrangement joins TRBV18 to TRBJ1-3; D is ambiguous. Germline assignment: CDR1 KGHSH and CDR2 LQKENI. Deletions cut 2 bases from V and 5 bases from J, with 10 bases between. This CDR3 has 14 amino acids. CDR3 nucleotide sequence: TGTGCCAGCTCACCAGTCAGGTTCCGAAACACCATATATTTT. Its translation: CASSPVRFRNTIYF.

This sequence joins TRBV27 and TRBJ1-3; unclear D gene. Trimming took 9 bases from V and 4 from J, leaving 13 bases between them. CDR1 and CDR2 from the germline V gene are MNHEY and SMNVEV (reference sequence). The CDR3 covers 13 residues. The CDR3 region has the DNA TGTGCCAGTGGGGTATTTGGCGGAAACACCATATATTTT. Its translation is CASGVFGGNTIYF.

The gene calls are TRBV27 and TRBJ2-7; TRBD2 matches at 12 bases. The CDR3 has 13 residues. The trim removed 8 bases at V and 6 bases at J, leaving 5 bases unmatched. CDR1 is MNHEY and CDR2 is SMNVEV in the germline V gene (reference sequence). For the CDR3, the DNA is TGTGCCAGCCGGCTAGCGGGAGGGGGCGAGCAGTACTTC. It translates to CASRLAGGGEQYF.

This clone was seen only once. The CDR3 is CASSLVLVAGEQFF. The CDR3 coding sequence is TGTGCCAGCAGCTTAGTCTTGGTAGCGGGGGAGCAGTTCTTC. The chain carries TRBV7-2 and TRBJ2-1, with TRBD2 matching 8 bases. This CDR3 contains 14 residues. Germline lookup yields CDR1 SGHTA and CDR2 FQGNSA. Trimming removed 1 base from V and 10 bases from J; junction bases left unmatched: 6. Full variable domain (outside the CDR3, taken from reference TRBV7-2 and TRBJ2-1): GAGVSQSPSNKVTEKGKDVELRCDPISGHTALYWYRQSLGQGLEFLIYFQGNSAPDKSGLPSDRFSAERTGGSVSTLTIQRTQQEDSAVYLCASSLVLVAGEQFFGPGTRLTVL.

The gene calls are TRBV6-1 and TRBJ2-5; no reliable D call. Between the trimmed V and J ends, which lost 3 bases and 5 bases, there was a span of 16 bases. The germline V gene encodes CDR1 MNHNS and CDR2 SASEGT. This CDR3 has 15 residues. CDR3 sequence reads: CASSDSRWLVETQYF. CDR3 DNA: TGTGCCAGCAGTGATAGCAGGTGGTTGGTGGAGACCCAGTACTTC.